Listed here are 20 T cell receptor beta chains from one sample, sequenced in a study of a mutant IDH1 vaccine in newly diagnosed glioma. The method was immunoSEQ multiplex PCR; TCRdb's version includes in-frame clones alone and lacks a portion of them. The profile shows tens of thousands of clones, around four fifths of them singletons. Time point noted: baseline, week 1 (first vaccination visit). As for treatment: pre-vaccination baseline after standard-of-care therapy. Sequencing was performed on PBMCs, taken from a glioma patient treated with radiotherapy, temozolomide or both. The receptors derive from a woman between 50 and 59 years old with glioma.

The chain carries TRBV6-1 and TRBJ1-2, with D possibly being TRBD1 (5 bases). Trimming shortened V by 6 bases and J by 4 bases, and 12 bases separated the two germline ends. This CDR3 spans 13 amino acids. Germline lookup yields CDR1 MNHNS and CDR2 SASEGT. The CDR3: CASRTDRLYGYTF. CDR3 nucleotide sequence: TGTGCCAGCAGAACCGACAGACTCTATGGCTACACCTTC.

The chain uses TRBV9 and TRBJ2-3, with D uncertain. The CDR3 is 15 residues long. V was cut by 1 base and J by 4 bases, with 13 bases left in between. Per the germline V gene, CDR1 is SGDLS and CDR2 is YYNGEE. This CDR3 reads CASSVMPSSADTQYF. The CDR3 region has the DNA TGTGCCAGCAGCGTAATGCCTTCCAGCGCAGATACGCAGTATTTT.

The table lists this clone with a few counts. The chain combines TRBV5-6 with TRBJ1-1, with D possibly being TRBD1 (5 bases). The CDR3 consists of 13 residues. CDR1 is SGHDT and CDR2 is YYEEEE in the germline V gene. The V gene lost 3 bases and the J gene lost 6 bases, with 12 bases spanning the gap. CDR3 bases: TGTGCCAGCAGCTCGCTCCGGGACCCTGAAGCTTTCTTT. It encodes CASSSLRDPEAFF.

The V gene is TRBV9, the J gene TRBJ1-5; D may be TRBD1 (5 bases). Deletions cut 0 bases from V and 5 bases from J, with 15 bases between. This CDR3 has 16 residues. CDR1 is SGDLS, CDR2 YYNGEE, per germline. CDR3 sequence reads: CASSVVKSRAHQPQHF. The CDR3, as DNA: TGTGCCAGCAGCGTAGTAAAAAGCAGGGCACATCAGCCCCAGCATTTT.

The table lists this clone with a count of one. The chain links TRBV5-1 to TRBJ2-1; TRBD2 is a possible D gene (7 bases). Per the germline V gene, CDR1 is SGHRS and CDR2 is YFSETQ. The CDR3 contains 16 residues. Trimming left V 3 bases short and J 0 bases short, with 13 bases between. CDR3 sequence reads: CASSSAGAYSYNEQFF. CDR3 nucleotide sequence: TGCGCCAGCAGCTCCGCGGGGGCCTACTCCTACAATGAGCAGTTCTTC.

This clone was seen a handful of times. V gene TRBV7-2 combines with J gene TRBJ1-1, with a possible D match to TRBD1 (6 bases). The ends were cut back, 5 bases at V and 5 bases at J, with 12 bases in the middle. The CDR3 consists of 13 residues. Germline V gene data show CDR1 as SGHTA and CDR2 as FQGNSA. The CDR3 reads CASSPRDITEAFF. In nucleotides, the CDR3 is TGTGCCAGCAGCCCCCGGGACATAACTGAAGCTTTCTTT.

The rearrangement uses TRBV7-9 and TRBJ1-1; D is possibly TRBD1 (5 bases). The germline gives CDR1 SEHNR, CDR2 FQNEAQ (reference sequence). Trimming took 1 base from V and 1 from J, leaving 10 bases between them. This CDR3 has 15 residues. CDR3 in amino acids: CASSLDAGSNTEAFF. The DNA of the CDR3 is TGTGCCAGCAGCTTAGATGCAGGGTCGAACACTGAAGCTTTCTTT. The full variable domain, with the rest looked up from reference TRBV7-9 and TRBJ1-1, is DTGVSQNPRHKITKRGQNVTFRCDPISEHNRLYWYRQTLGQGPEFLTYFQNEAQLEKSRLLSDRFSAERPKGSFSTLEIQRTEQGDSAMYLCASSLDAGSNTEAFFGQGTRLTVV.

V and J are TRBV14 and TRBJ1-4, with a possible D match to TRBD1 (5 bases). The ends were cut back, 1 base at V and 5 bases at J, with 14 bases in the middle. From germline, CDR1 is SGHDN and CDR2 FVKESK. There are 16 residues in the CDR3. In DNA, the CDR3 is TGTGCCAGCAGCCAAGTGAAGGTCCAGGGCAATGAAAAACTGTTTTTT. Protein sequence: CASSQVKVQGNEKLFF. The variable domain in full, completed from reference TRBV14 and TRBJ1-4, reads EAGVTQFPSHSVIEKGQTVTLRCDPISGHDNLYWYRRVMGKEIKFLLHFVKESKQDESGMPNNRFLAERTGGTYSTLKVQPAELEDSGVYFCASSQVKVQGNEKLFFGSGTQLSVL.

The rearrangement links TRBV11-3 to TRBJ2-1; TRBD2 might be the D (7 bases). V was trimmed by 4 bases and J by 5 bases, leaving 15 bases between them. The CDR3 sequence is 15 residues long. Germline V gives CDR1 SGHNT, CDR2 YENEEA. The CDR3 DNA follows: TGTGCCAGCAGCTCACACGCGGGGGCCGACAATGAGCAGTTCTTC. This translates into CASSSHAGADNEQFF.

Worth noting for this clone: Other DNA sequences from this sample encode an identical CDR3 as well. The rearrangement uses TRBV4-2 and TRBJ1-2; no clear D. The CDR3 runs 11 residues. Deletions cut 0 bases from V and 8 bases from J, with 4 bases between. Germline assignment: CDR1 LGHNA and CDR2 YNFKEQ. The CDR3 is CASSQDSGYTF. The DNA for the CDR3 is TGTGCCAGCAGCCAAGATTCGGGCTACACCTTC.

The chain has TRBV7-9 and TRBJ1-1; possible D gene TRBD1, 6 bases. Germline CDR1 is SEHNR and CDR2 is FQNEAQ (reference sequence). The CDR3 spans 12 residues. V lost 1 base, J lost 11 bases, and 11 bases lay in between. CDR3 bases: TGTGCCAGCAGCTTAGGTAACAGGGAGGCTTTCTTT. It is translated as CASSLGNREAFF.

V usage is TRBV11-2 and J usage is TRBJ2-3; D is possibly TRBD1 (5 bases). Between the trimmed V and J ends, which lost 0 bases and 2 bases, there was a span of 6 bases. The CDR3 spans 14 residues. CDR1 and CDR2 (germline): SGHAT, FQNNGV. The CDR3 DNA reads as TGTGCCAGCAGCTTAGAGGGGCACACAGATACGCAGTATTTT. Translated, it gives CASSLEGHTDTQYF.

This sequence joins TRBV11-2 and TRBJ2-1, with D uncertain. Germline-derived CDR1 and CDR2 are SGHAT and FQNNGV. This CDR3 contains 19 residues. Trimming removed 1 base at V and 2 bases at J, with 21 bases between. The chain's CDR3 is CASSLASRPSGPAYNEQFF. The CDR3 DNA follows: TGTGCCAGCAGCTTAGCAAGTCGCCCGAGTGGGCCAGCCTACAATGAGCAGTTCTTC.

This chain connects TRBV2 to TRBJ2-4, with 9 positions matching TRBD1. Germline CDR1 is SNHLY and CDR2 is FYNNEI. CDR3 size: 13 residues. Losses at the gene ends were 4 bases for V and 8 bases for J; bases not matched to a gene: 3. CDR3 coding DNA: TGTGCCAGCAGTGGAGACAGGGGGGACATTCAGTACTTC. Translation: CASSGDRGDIQYF. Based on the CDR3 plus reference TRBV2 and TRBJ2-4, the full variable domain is EPEVTQTPSHQVTQMGQEVILRCVPISNHLYFYWYRQILGQKVEFLVSFYNNEISEKSEIFDDQFSVERPDGSNFTLKIRSTKLEDSAMYFCASSGDRGDIQYFGAGTRLSVL.

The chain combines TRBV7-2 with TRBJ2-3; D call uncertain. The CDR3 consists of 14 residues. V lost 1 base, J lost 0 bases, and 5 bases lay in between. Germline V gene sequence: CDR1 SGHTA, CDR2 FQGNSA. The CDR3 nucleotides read TGTGCCAGCAGCTTAGTTCTGAGCACAGATACGCAGTATTTT. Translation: CASSLVLSTDTQYF.

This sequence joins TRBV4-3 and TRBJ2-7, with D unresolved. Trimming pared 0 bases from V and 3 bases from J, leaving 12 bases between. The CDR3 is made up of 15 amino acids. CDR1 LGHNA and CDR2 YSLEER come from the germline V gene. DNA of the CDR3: TGCGCCAGCAGCCAAGATATCCGGACCGGCTACGAGCAGTACTTC. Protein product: CASSQDIRTGYEQYF.

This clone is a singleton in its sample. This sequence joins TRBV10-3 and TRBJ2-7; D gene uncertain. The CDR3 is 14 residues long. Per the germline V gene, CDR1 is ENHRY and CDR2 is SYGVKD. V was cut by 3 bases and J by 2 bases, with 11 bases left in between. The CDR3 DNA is TGTGCCATCAGTGATGGGCAGGCTACCTACGAGCAGTACTTC. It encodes CAISDGQATYEQYF.

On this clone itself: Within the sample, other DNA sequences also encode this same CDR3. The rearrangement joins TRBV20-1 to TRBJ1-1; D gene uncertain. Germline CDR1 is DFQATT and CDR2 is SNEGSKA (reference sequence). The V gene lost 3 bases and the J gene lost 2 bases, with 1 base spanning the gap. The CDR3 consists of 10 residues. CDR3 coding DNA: TGCAGTGCTAGTAACACTGAAGCTTTCTTT. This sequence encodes CSASNTEAFF.

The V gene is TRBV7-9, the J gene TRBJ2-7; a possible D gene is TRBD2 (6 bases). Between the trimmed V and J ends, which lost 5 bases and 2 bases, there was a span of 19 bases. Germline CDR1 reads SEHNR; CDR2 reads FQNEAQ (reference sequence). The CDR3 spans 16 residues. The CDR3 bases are TGTGCCAGCAGCCACCGGGACTCTCTAACGGCCTACGAGCAGTACTTC. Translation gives CASSHRDSLTAYEQYF. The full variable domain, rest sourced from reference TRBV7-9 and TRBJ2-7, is DTGVSQNPRHKITKRGQNVTFRCDPISEHNRLYWYRQTLGQGPEFLTYFQNEAQLEKSRLLSDRFSAERPKGSFSTLEIQRTEQGDSAMYLCASSHRDSLTAYEQYFGPGTRLTVT.

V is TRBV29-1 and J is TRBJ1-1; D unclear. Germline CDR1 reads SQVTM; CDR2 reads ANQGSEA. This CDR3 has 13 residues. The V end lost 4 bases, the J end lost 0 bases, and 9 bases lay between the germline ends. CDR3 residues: CSVVVSLNTEAFF. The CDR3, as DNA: TGCAGCGTTGTGGTCAGCTTGAACACTGAAGCTTTCTTT.